Each of the 20 T cell receptor beta chains below was sequenced from the same sample in a study of T-cell reconstitution after alpha-beta-depleted transplantation in children. Unique molecular identifiers featured in how the TCRbeta library was prepared. TCRdb itself ran the PCR reads through MiXCR, one entry per CDR3 protein. The sample consists of 280,000 or so distinct CDR3 sequences, 9.5% to 13% of them appearing once. Sequenced here: peripheral blood, sampled 180 days after TCRalphabeta/CD19-depleted stem cell transplant. These receptors all stem from a male patient between 2 and 10 years old who had a stem cell transplant for chronic granulomatous disease, so the T cells may come from the graft donor.

This clonotype was observed at least ten times. The V call is TRBV2, the J call TRBJ2-3; D is uncertain. CDR1 SNHLY and CDR2 FYNNEI come from the germline V gene. The CDR3 loop spans 12 amino acids. V gave up 6 bases and J gave up 4 bases, with 8 bases separating them. The CDR3 spells CASRLSADTQYF. The DNA of the CDR3 is TGTGCCAGCAGATTATCTGCAGATACGCAGTATTTT.

Turning to this clonotype: This may be a read error, as it is one base from a much larger clone. This chain links TRBV5-5 with TRBJ2-5; no definite D call. The germline gives CDR1 SGHKS, CDR2 YYEKEE (reference sequence). The CDR3 sequence is 14 residues long. V dropped 4 bases and J dropped 2 bases, with 12 bases sitting between them. CDR3 sequence (DNA): TGTGCCAGCAGCCCGTACAGCCAACAAGAGACCCAGTACTTC. Translated, it gives CASSPYSQQETQYF.

This clonotype was recorded at least ten times. CDR3 amino acids: CASSLVATDTQYF. CDR3 coding DNA: TGCGCCAGCAGCTTGGTGGCTACCGATACGCAGTATTTT. J is TRBJ2-3 and V is TRBV5-1; D remains ambiguous. Germline V lookup: CDR1 SGHRS, CDR2 YFSETQ. The CDR3 consists of 13 residues. V was cut by 0 bases and J by 6 bases, with 8 bases left in between.

This clonotype was recorded a few times. Written as DNA, the CDR3 is TGTGCCAGCAGCACCAACAGATTTTATTACGATCGGGTAGCGAGCAATCAGCCCCAGCATTTT. Amino acids: CASSTNRFYYDRVASNQPQHF. The rearrangement uses TRBV11-2 and TRBJ1-5; D remains unclear. V shed 5 bases and J shed 1 base, with 30 bases lying between them. The CDR3 covers 21 residues. From germline, CDR1 is SGHAT and CDR2 FQNNGV.

The sample holds many counts of this clonotype. This chain connects TRBV27 to TRBJ2-7, with 7 bases identical to TRBD2. Losses at the gene ends were 5 bases for V and 2 bases for J; bases not matched to a gene: 6. The CDR3 is 14 amino acids. Germline CDR1 reads MNHEY; CDR2 reads SMNVEV (reference sequence). CDR3 region: CASSPSGAPYEQYF. In DNA form, the CDR3 reads TGTGCCAGCAGTCCGAGCGGGGCCCCCTACGAGCAGTACTTC.

Ten or more counts support this clonotype. This sequence joins TRBV12-3 or TRBV12-4 and TRBJ2-3, with a tentative D call TRBD2 (6 bases). Trimming pared 1 base from V and 8 bases from J, leaving 10 bases between. The CDR3 runs to 13 residues. DNA for the CDR3: TGTGCCAGCAGTTTAGGGGGGGAGGTTACGCAGTATTTT. It encodes CASSLGGEVTQYF.

The table lists this clonotype with many counts. The rearrangement uses TRBV3-1 and TRBJ2-2; 7 nucleotides match TRBD1. Germline V gene lookup returns CDR1 LGHDT and CDR2 YNNKEL (reference sequence). This CDR3 comprises 17 residues. The V segment lost 3 bases and the J segment 0 bases; nucleotides outside the gene matches: 7. CDR3 bases: TGTGCCAGCAGCCAGTACCGGGACAGATCGAACACCGGGGAGCTGTTTTTT. Amino acids: CASSQYRDRSNTGELFF.

Ten or more counts support this clonotype. This CDR3 reads CSVELAGGSYEQYF. As DNA, the CDR3 is TGCAGTGTTGAACTAGCGGGTGGCTCCTACGAGCAGTACTTC. The V and J genes are TRBV20-1 and TRBJ2-7; 9 positions agree with TRBD2. V shed 7 bases, J shed 0 bases, and the junction held 7 bases outside the gene matches. Germline assignment: CDR1 DFQATT and CDR2 SNEGSKA (reference sequence). The length of the CDR3 is 14 residues.

At least ten counts were recorded for this clonotype. This chain links TRBV4-1 with TRBJ1-2; 8 bases are shared with TRBD1. The germline gives CDR1 MGHRA, CDR2 YSYEKL. This CDR3 has 18 residues. With 4 bases clipped from V and 4 bases from J, the junction kept 17 bases outside the gene matches. The CDR3: CASSLRQGWERGFYGYTF. The CDR3, as DNA: TGCGCCAGCAGCCTACGACAGGGGTGGGAGAGAGGCTTCTATGGCTACACCTTC.

This clonotype was counted at least ten times. CDR3 sequence reads: CSARILGLVDTGELFF. CDR3 bases: TGCAGTGCTAGGATTCTCGGACTAGTGGACACCGGGGAGCTGTTTTTT. The genes are TRBV20-1 and TRBJ2-2; 7 bases map to TRBD2. The V gene's germline CDR1 is DFQATT and CDR2 SNEGSKA (reference sequence). The V segment lost 3 bases and the J segment 3 bases; nucleotides outside the gene matches: 10. CDR3 length: 16 amino acids.

This clonotype has ten or more counts. The rearrangement uses TRBV4-2 and TRBJ2-1, with D maybe TRBD1 (6 bases). V was cut by 3 bases and J by 2 bases, with 17 bases left in between. The CDR3 is 17 amino acids. Germline values: CDR1 LGHNA, CDR2 YNFKEQ. The CDR3: CASSHHGAGVTYNEQFF. The CDR3 DNA sequence: TGTGCCAGCAGCCACCATGGAGCAGGGGTCACCTACAATGAGCAGTTCTTC.

In this sample, this clonotype turned up many times. This chain connects TRBV20-1 to TRBJ1-6; tentative D call: TRBD1 (5 bases). V was pared by 3 bases and J by 7 bases, with 13 bases between. The CDR3 spans 14 residues. Per germline, CDR1 DFQATT and CDR2 SNEGSKA (reference sequence). This CDR3 is CSASPRAGNSPLHF. Written as DNA, the CDR3 is TGCAGTGCTAGCCCCAGGGCTGGGAATTCACCCCTCCACTTT.

This clonotype was recorded many times. The chain joins TRBV20-1 to TRBJ2-1; 8 bases are shared with TRBD2. V was clipped by 3 bases and J by 10 bases; unmatched bases: 8. The germline V gene has CDR1 DFQATT and CDR2 SNEGSKA (reference sequence). This CDR3 spans 13 amino acids. The CDR3 nucleotides read TGCAGTGCTAGTCCGGGGGGGCCGCGGGAGCAGTTCTTC. This encodes CSASPGGPREQFF.

This clonotype was observed at least ten times. V is TRBV20-1 and J is TRBJ2-6; D is ambiguous. The V gene lost 3 bases and the J gene lost 0 bases, with 6 bases spanning the gap. CDR1 and CDR2 from the germline V gene are DFQATT and SNEGSKA (reference sequence). This CDR3 spans 14 amino acids. CDR3 in DNA: TGCAGTGCTAGGTTTGGCTCTGGGGCCAACGTCCTGACTTTC. This encodes CSARFGSGANVLTF.

This clonotype came up many times. V is TRBV7-2 and J is TRBJ2-1; 9 bases map to TRBD2. This CDR3 spans 15 amino acids. The germline V gene encodes CDR1 SGHTA and CDR2 FQGNSA. The trim removed 2 bases at V and 3 bases at J, leaving 2 bases unmatched. The CDR3: CASSLLRGGYNEQFF. The CDR3 DNA is TGTGCCAGCAGCTTATTGCGGGGGGGCTACAATGAGCAGTTCTTC. Combining the CDR3 with reference TRBV7-2 and TRBJ2-1 gives the whole variable domain GAGVSQSPSNKVTEKGKDVELRCDPISGHTALYWYRQSLGQGLEFLIYFQGNSAPDKSGLPSDRFSAERTGGSVSTLTIQRTQQEDSAVYLCASSLLRGGYNEQFFGPGTRLTVL.

In its sample, this clonotype was seen many times. V usage is TRBV9 and J usage is TRBJ2-7; perhaps TRBD1 as D (6 bases). Trimming stripped 4 bases from V and 3 bases from J, with 20 bases between. Germline CDR1 is SGDLS and CDR2 is YYNGEE. The CDR3 extends over 16 amino acids. This chain's CDR3 is CASSIGPGQQDYEQYF. CDR3 nucleotide sequence: TGTGCCAGCAGCATAGGGCCCGGACAGCAAGACTACGAGCAGTACTTC.

Notes on this clonotype: A much larger clone is a single base away; this may be a read error. The rearrangement links TRBV20-1 to TRBJ1-5, with D possibly being TRBD1 (6 bases). This CDR3 has 15 residues. Germline assignment: CDR1 DFQATT and CDR2 SNEGSKA (reference sequence). Between the trimmed V and J ends, which lost 5 bases and 3 bases, there was a span of 17 bases. DNA of the CDR3: TGCAGTGCTGTTACTGGGGGGGCCGACAATCAGCCCCAGCATTTT. It specifies CSAVTGGADNQPQHF.

The chain has TRBV5-1 and TRBJ2-2, with 10 bases matching TRBD1. The CDR3 is 16 residues long. CDR1 and CDR2 (germline): SGHRS, YFSETQ. J lost 4 bases, V lost 4 bases, and 7 bases had no gene match. The CDR3 DNA follows: TGCGCCAGCAGCCCCCGGGACAGGGGAAGCACCGGGGAGCTGTTTTTT. Its translation: CASSPRDRGSTGELFF.

This clonotype was counted many times. In DNA form, the CDR3 reads TGCGCCAGCAGCTTGACCGGGACGCATAACTATGGCTACACCTTC. This codes for CASSLTGTHNYGYTF. The chain recombines TRBV5-1 with TRBJ1-2; tentative D call: TRBD1 (5 bases). The CDR3 extends over 15 amino acids. Germline V lookup: CDR1 SGHRS, CDR2 YFSETQ. The germline V and J ends were trimmed by 1 base and 1 base, with 11 bases remaining between them.

The chain couples TRBV7-3 to TRBJ2-4; 14 nucleotides line up with TRBD2. The V segment lost 5 bases and the J segment 5 bases; nucleotides outside the gene matches: 5. This CDR3 comprises 16 residues. Germline CDR1 reads SGHTA; CDR2 reads FQGTGA. In DNA, the CDR3 is TGTGCCAGCAGCCCAGGACTAGCGGGAGGAGAAAACATTCAGTACTTC. Amino acid sequence: CASSPGLAGGENIQYF.